This T cell receptor (beta chain) was identified in a study of blood T cell repertoires in COVID-19. Whole-study context: Donors in the United States, Italy and Spain gave samples during acute or convalescent COVID-19. T cells, B-cell-depleted T cells, or PBMCs supplied cDNA or gDNA.

Comments on this clone: Other DNA sequences in this sample translate to the same CDR3.

CDR1 is ENHRY and CDR2 is SYGVKD in the germline V gene. This CDR3 comprises 13 residues. V lost 10 bases and J lost 0, with 12 bases in between. Original handling: Using reference gene primer amplification, nucleated cell counts were estimated. Profiled with immunoSEQ multiplex PCR; TCRdb holds only in-frame clones, not every one. That table is the source of V, J and clone size, and D and trimming were worked out from the DNA. The table shows more than 70,000 clones, with about 80% occurring only once. The sequencing input was peripheral blood. V gene TRBV10-3 combines with J gene TRBJ1-1; maybe TRBD1 (6 bases). This sequence originates from a woman in her 70s with acute or convalescent COVID-19. The CDR3 bases are TGTGCCACGATCAGGGGTGTGAACACTGAAGCTTTCTTT. Translating it yields CATIRGVNTEAFF.